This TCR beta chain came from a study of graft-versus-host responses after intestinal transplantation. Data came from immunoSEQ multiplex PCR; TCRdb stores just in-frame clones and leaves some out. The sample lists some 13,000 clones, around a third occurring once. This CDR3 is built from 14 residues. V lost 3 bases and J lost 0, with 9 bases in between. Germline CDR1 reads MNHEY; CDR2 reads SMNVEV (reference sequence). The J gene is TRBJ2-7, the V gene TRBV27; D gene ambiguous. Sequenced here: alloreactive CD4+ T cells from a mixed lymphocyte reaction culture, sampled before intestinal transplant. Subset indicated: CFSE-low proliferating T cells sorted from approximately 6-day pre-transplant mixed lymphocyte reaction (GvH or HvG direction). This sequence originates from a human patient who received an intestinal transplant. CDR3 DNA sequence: TGTGCCAGCAGTTTCCTGGCGGACTCCTACGAGCAGTACTTC. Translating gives CASSFLADSYEQYF.